This T cell receptor beta chain was observed in a study of control samples from healthy donors and cancer patients. Trimming left V 0 bases short and J 1 base short, with 12 bases between. Germline loops: CDR1 GTSNPN, CDR2 SVGIG (reference sequence). The CDR3 runs 15 residues. The assay was immunoSEQ multiplex PCR, and TCRdb's table has in-frame clones only and misses some. The sample consists of 100,000 to 150,000 clones, approximately 90% of them appearing once. V usage is TRBV30 and J usage is TRBJ1-2, with TRBD1 as a possible D gene (5 bases). The receptor's source is a man between 40 and 49 years old in good health. The sequencing sample was made of blood. CDR3: CAWSVTRGGNYGYTF. CDR3 sequence (DNA): TGTGCCTGGAGTGTAACCCGGGGCGGTAACTATGGCTACACCTTC.